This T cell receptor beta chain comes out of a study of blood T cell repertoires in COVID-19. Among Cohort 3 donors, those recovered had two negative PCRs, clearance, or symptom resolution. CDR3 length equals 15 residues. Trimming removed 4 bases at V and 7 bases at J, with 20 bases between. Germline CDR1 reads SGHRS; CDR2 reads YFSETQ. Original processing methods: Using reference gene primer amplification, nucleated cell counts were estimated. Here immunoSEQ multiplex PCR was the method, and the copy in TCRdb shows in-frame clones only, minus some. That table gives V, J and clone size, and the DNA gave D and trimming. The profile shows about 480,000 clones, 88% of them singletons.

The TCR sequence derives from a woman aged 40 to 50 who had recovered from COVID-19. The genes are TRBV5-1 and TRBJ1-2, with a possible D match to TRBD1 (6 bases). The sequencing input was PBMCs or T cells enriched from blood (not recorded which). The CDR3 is CASSPAHRETVGYTF. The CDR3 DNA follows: TGCGCCAGCAGCCCGGCACACAGGGAGACGGTTGGCTACACCTTC.